Listed here are 30 T cell receptor beta chains from one sample, sequenced in a study of metastatic and nonmetastatic thyroid tumors. Each patient came to thyroid surgery without any prior treatment (of any kind). TCRdb re-called clones from the PCR reads using MiXCR. The sample holds around 42,000 clones, 10% to 12% seen once. Sequenced input: blood. The receptors originated from a female donor with papillary thyroid cancer or a benign thyroid nodule (not recorded which). Some clones in this sample may be carry-over from other donors' samples.

This clone was recorded many times. The chain has TRBV2 and TRBJ2-4; D not resolved. The V and J ends lost 8 bases and 6 bases respectively, with 8 bases between them. Germline CDR1 is SNHLY and CDR2 is FYNNEI. This CDR3 spans 11 amino acids. The CDR3 loop reads CASFLRNIQYF. The CDR3 nucleotides read TGTGCCAGCTTTCTTAGAAACATTCAGTACTTC.

The chain uses TRBV6-1 and TRBJ2-3, with 9 bases matching TRBD1. The germline V gene encodes CDR1 MNHNS and CDR2 SASEGT. The CDR3 runs 18 residues. The trim removed 5 bases at V and 3 bases at J, leaving 15 bases unmatched. DNA for the CDR3: TGTGCCAGCAGTCTTCCTACAACAGGGGGCGGGCGGACAGATACGCAGTATTTT. Encoded protein: CASSLPTTGGGRTDTQYF.

This clone was counted at least ten times. The chain employs TRBV7-9 and TRBJ2-6; 8 positions agree with TRBD1. With V trimmed by 1 base and J by 4 bases, 9 bases remained unmatched. CDR1 and CDR2 from the germline V gene are SEHNR and FQNEAQ (reference sequence). This CDR3 contains 18 residues. The CDR3: CASSLVRTGTLGANVLTF. CDR3 nucleotide sequence: TGTGCCAGCAGCTTAGTCCGGACAGGGACCTTAGGGGCCAACGTCCTGACTTTC.

This clone appeared many times. A much bigger clone sits one base away, suggesting this may be a read error. The chain couples TRBV4-3 to TRBJ1-1; possibly TRBD1 for D (5 bases). The CDR3 spans 13 residues. Germline V gene sequence: CDR1 LGHNA, CDR2 YSLEER. Trimming left V 0 bases short and J 9 bases short, with 11 bases between. CDR3 amino acids: CASSQEGLKKAFF. As DNA, the CDR3 is TGCGCCAGCAGCCAAGAGGGACTGAAAAAAGCTTTCTTT.

This clone came up many times. A much larger clone lies one base from this, so it may be a read error. The chain links TRBV11-2 to TRBJ1-1; 7 bases align to TRBD1. The V segment lost 5 bases and the J segment 5 bases; nucleotides outside the gene matches: 5. In germline, CDR1 is SGHAT, CDR2 FQNNGV. This CDR3 is 13 amino acids long. CDR3 in DNA: TGTGCCAGCAGCGCCACAGGGGCGACTGAAGCTTTCTTT. Its translation: CASSATGATEAFF.

In the case of this clone: This sequence may be a read error, since a much larger clone differs from it by one base. V usage is TRBV11-1 and J usage is TRBJ2-3; TRBD2 agrees at 11 bases. The trim removed 5 bases at V and 2 bases at J, leaving 6 bases unmatched. In germline, CDR1 is SGHAT, CDR2 FQDESV (reference sequence). The CDR3 covers 16 residues. CDR3 sequence (DNA): TGTGCCAGCAGCATAGGGACTAGCGGTGTCACAGATACGCAGTATTTT. Its protein product is CASSIGTSGVTDTQYF.

Many counts were recorded for this clone. The chain joins TRBV27 to TRBJ2-6; weak D call: TRBD1 (5 bases). Trimming removed 5 bases at V and 4 bases at J, with 12 bases between. The CDR3 sequence is 15 residues long. The V gene's germline CDR1 is MNHEY and CDR2 SMNVEV (reference sequence). In DNA form, the CDR3 reads TGTGCCAGCAGTGGGGCTTTGGGGGGGGCCAACGTCCTGACTTTC. Translation: CASSGALGGANVLTF. The full variable domain, rest sourced from reference TRBV27 and TRBJ2-6, is EAQVTQNPRYLITVTGKKLTVTCSQNMNHEYMSWYRQDPGLGLRQIYYSMNVEVTDKGDVPEGYKVSRKEKRNFPLILESPSPNQTSLYFCASSGALGGANVLTFGAGSRLTVL.

There are many counts of this clone. The germline gene is not matched at one end of the junction; a read error may be the cause. This chain uses TRBV7-7 with TRBJ2-1, with D possibly TRBD2 on 5 matching bases. CDR3 length: 15 residues. The germline gives CDR1 SSHAT, CDR2 FNYEAQ (reference sequence). CDR3 nucleotide sequence: TGTGCTAGCAGCCTTAGCGAACACTCCTACAATGAGCAGTTCTTC. It yields the protein CASSLSEHSYNEQFF.

This clone was recorded at least ten times. Since a much larger clone is just one base distant, this may be a read error. This same CDR3 is encoded by further DNA sequences in the sample. The chain carries TRBV9 and TRBJ2-7; TRBD2 aligns across 7 bases. CDR1 SGDLS and CDR2 YYNGEE come from the germline V gene. The CDR3 length is 17 residues. Trimming removed 2 bases from V and 6 bases from J; junction bases left unmatched: 17. The CDR3 is CASSVSSLAGEGGEQYF. The CDR3 bases are TGTGCCAGCAGCGTTTCCTCTCTGGCGGGAGAGGGAGGCGAGCAGTACTTC.

Many counts were recorded for this clone. V is TRBV20-1 and J is TRBJ1-1; possible D gene TRBD1, 5 bases. Germline V gene lookup returns CDR1 DFQATT and CDR2 SNEGSKA (reference sequence). Trimming took 6 bases from V and 5 from J, leaving 10 bases between them. This CDR3 is built from 11 residues. The CDR3 DNA sequence: TGCAGTGCCCTGGGGGGGACTGAAGCTTTCTTT. Translating gives CSALGGTEAFF.

This clone was seen at least ten times. Distinct nucleotide sequences in the sample also encode this CDR3. The chain joins TRBV28 to TRBJ2-5, with 14 bases lining up with TRBD2. The trim removed 6 bases at V and 2 bases at J, leaving 5 bases unmatched. The CDR3 sequence is 16 residues long. Germline CDR1 MDHEN, CDR2 SYDVKM. The CDR3 coding sequence is TGTGCCAGCAGCGGGCGACTAGCGGGAGGGCAAGAGACCCAGTACTTC. It is translated as CASSGRLAGGQETQYF.

This clone came up many times. The genes are TRBV9 and TRBJ2-1; maybe TRBD1 (5 bases). Trimming pared 1 base from V and 9 bases from J, leaving 11 bases between. CDR3 length: 13 amino acids. The V gene's germline CDR1 is SGDLS and CDR2 YYNGEE. The CDR3 bases are TGTGCCAGCAGCGTAAGGGGTGGGGCTGAGCAGTTCTTC. The encoded protein is CASSVRGGAEQFF.

The table lists this clone with many counts. CDR3: CASSLEGRGWFDYGYTF. The CDR3 region has the DNA TGTGCCAGCAGCTTAGAAGGCAGGGGCTGGTTTGACTATGGCTACACCTTC. This rearrangement joins TRBV11-2 to TRBJ1-2; TRBD1 is a possible D gene (6 bases). CDR3 length: 17 amino acids. Trimming left V 0 bases short and J 3 bases short, with 17 bases between. CDR1 is SGHAT and CDR2 is FQNNGV in the germline V gene.

This clone has at least ten counts. The chain is built from TRBV28 and TRBJ1-4; 7 bases line up with TRBD1. CDR1 is MDHEN and CDR2 is SYDVKM in the germline V gene. Unmatched junction bases numbered 3, after V lost 8 bases and J lost 3 bases. The CDR3 consists of 13 residues. In DNA, the CDR3 is TGTGCCAGCGAAGACAGGGCTAATGAAAAACTGTTTTTT. It yields the protein CASEDRANEKLFF.

This clone was counted at least ten times. V gene TRBV10-1 combines with J gene TRBJ2-3; TRBD2 matches at 10 bases. This CDR3 is 19 amino acids long. Germline V gene lookup returns CDR1 WNHNN and CDR2 SYGVQD (reference sequence). The V gene end was trimmed by 5 bases and the J gene end by 3 bases; junction bases not matched to a gene: 17. The CDR3 DNA is TGCGCCAGCAGTCGTGACCCTAGCGGGAGAGAAGTTTCGACAGATACGCAGTATTTT. The encoded protein is CASSRDPSGREVSTDTQYF.

About this clone: The junction departs from germline at one end; a sequencing error may be responsible. V usage is TRBV7-3 and J usage is TRBJ2-6, with a possible D match to TRBD1 (5 bases). Looked up from germline, CDR1 is SGHTA and CDR2 is FQGTGA. CDR3 length: 14 residues. CDR3 residues: CSSSQGGGANFLTF. The CDR3 region has the DNA TGTTCCAGCAGCCAGGGTGGTGGGGCCAACTTCCTGACTTTC.

A word on this clone: A read error may explain this, as a much larger clone is one base away. The chain is built from TRBV7-3 and TRBJ2-3; D might be TRBD1 (5 bases). V lost 4 bases to trimming and J lost 3 bases, with 14 bases between them. The CDR3 consists of 15 residues. CDR1 is SGHTA and CDR2 is FQGTGA in the germline V gene. The CDR3 sequence is CASSSQRGSTDTQYF. The CDR3 bases are TGTGCCAGCAGCTCCCAAAGGGGCTCGACAGATACGCAGTATTTT.

This clone was counted many times. The rearrangement links TRBV19 to TRBJ2-2; D is uncertain. CDR3 length: 13 amino acids. V lost 8 bases, J lost 5 bases, and 12 bases lay in between. Per germline, CDR1 LNHDA and CDR2 SQIVND (reference sequence). CDR3 amino acids: CASRWLGTGELFF. The CDR3 bases are TGTGCCAGTCGTTGGTTGGGTACCGGGGAGCTGTTTTTT.

Many counts were recorded for this clone. The chain combines TRBV6-6 with TRBJ2-3, with a possible D match to TRBD2 (5 bases). Germline loops: CDR1 MNHNY, CDR2 SVGAGI (reference sequence). Trimming shortened V by 2 bases and J by 2 bases, and 11 bases separated the two germline ends. CDR3 length equals 15 residues. CDR3 residues: CASSYLRADTDTQYF. The CDR3 coding sequence is TGTGCCAGCAGTTACCTGAGAGCGGACACAGATACGCAGTATTTT.

As for this clone: This may arise from a read error, as a much more abundant clone is one base away. The genes are TRBV11-1 and TRBJ2-1, with 9 bases fitting TRBD2. Germline V gene sequence: CDR1 SGHAT, CDR2 FQDESV (reference sequence). V lost 4 bases to trimming and J lost 4 bases; unmatched junction nucleotides: 8. The CDR3 runs to 16 residues. The CDR3 DNA reads TGTGCCAGCAGCTCAAACGATGCGGGAGGGTACAATGAGCAGTTCTTC. It yields the protein CASSSNDAGGYNEQFF.

Many counts were recorded for this clone. This sequence joins TRBV7-9 and TRBJ2-1; 7 bases agree with TRBD2. Germline CDR1 and CDR2: SEHNR and FQNEAQ (reference sequence). The junction had 3 bases not matched to a gene; V was cut back by 5 bases and J by 2 bases. The CDR3 has 14 residues. CDR3 nucleotides: TGTGCCAGCAGCCTTAGCGGGCCCTACAATGAGCAGTTCTTC. Its translation: CASSLSGPYNEQFF.

This clone was seen a few times. This same CDR3 is encoded by further DNA sequences in the sample. The gene calls are TRBV7-9 and TRBJ2-3, with D uncertain. V lost 1 base to trimming and J lost 0 bases, with 5 bases between them. This CDR3 is built from 14 residues. The germline V gene encodes CDR1 SEHNR and CDR2 FQNEAQ (reference sequence). The CDR3 DNA follows: TGTGCCAGCAGCTTAGGGCCGAGCACAGATACGCAGTATTTT. Its protein is CASSLGPSTDTQYF. Full variable domain (missing parts from reference TRBV7-9 and TRBJ2-3): DTGVSQNPRHKITKRGQNVTFRCDPISEHNRLYWYRQTLGQGPEFLTYFQNEAQLEKSRLLSDRFSAERPKGSFSTLEIQRTEQGDSAMYLCASSLGPSTDTQYFGPGTRLTVL.

A few counts support this clone. The genes are TRBV6-1 and TRBJ1-1; D is undetermined. V gave up 6 bases and J gave up 6 bases, with 11 bases separating them. Germline V gene lookup returns CDR1 MNHNS and CDR2 SASEGT. The CDR3 is 12 residues long. The CDR3 sequence is CASSSTESEAFF. DNA of the CDR3: TGTGCCAGCAGCTCCACAGAGTCTGAAGCTTTCTTT.

The gene calls are TRBV11-2 and TRBJ2-5; a weak D match, TRBD1 (5 bases). Germline V gene lookup returns CDR1 SGHAT and CDR2 FQNNGV. This CDR3 has 19 residues. V was pared by 0 bases and J by 6 bases, with 26 bases between. The CDR3 region has the DNA TGTGCCAGCAGCTTAGATCAGACCCCCTCCACAGGTCGAGAAAAGACCCAGTACTTC. Translation gives CASSLDQTPSTGREKTQYF.

This chain joins TRBV28 and TRBJ2-7; D uncertain. V was clipped by 2 bases and J by 6 bases, with 17 bases between them. Germline-derived CDR1 and CDR2 are MDHEN and SYDVKM. This CDR3 comprises 15 residues. The CDR3 coding sequence is TGTGCCAGCAGTTTAACACCCCGACGAACTGGCGAGCAGTACTTC. It specifies CASSLTPRRTGEQYF.

This clone was observed at least ten times. J is TRBJ1-5 and V is TRBV2, with D hard to call. Trimming removed 5 bases from V and 1 base from J, with 9 bases in between. The CDR3 consists of 14 residues. The germline CDR1 and CDR2 sequences are SNHLY and FYNNEI. The CDR3: CASSRQTSNQPQHF. The CDR3 DNA reads TGTGCCAGCAGTCGGCAGACAAGCAATCAGCCCCAGCATTTT.

With regard to this clone: This CDR3 is missing its conserved last phenylalanine or tryptophan, likely due to a read error. No DNA is shown, since the ends of the CDR3 on it are uncertain; the CDR3 is the one TCRdb lists. The gene calls are TRBV9 and TRBJ2-6; TRBD2, the table's D call, lacks a check against the DNA. The CDR3 is 10 residues long, ends included. Looked up from germline, CDR1 is SGDLS and CDR2 is YYNGEE. CDR3 in amino acids: CASSVRAGTI.

V is TRBV6-1 and J is TRBJ2-1; 7 nucleotides agree with TRBD2. With 6 bases clipped from V and 8 bases from J, the junction kept 13 bases outside the gene matches. Per germline, CDR1 MNHNS and CDR2 SASEGT. The CDR3 has 15 amino acids. CDR3 nucleotides: TGTGCCAGCAGAACGACTAGCTGGGAGTTTGATGAGCAGTTCTTC. Residues: CASRTTSWEFDEQFF.

This clone has ten or more counts. CDR3 sequence reads: CASSLSQGANTEAFF. In nucleotides, the CDR3 is TGTGCCAGCAGCTTATCCCAGGGGGCGAACACTGAAGCTTTCTTT. The rearrangement joins TRBV7-9 to TRBJ1-1; 8 bases align to TRBD1. CDR1 is SEHNR, CDR2 FQNEAQ, per germline (reference sequence). The junction had 3 bases not matched to a gene; V was cut back by 2 bases and J by 1 base. There are 15 residues in the CDR3.

This clone was recorded at least ten times. This chain joins TRBV4-1 and TRBJ2-1; tentatively, D is TRBD2 (5 bases). Germline CDR1 reads MGHRA; CDR2 reads YSYEKL. Trimming stripped 7 bases from V and 6 bases from J, with 16 bases between. The CDR3 runs 14 residues. The CDR3 nucleotides read TGCGCCAGCACTTTTTCCAAACTAGGCAATGAGCAGTTCTTC. This translates into CASTFSKLGNEQFF.